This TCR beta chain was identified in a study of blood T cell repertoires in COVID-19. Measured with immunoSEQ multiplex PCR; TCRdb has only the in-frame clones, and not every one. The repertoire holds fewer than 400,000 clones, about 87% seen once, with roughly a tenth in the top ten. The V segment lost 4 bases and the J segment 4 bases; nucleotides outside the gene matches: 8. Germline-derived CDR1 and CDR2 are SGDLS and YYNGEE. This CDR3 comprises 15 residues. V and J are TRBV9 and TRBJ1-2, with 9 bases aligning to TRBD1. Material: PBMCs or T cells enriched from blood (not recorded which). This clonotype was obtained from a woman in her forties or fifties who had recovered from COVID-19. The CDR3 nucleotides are TGTGCCAGCAGCCACGCGAGGGGACAGGGCTATGGCTACACCTTC. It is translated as CASSHARGQGYGYTF. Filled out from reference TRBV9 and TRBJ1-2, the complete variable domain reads DSGVTQTPKHLITATGQRVTLRCSPRSGDLSVYWYQQSLDQGLQFLIQYYNGEERAKGNILERFSAQQFPDLHSELNLSSLELGDSALYFCASSHARGQGYGYTFGSGTRLTVV.